The 14 T cell receptor beta chains given below trace back to one sample, sequenced in a study of T cells in Graves' hyperthyroidism and ophthalmopathy. It was RNA transcripts that yielded the amplified TCR beta CDR3 regions. During a first-round RT-PCR of the TCR CDR3, the HTBI primer set was used. TCRdb itself ran the multiplex PCR reads through MiXCR, one entry per CDR3 protein. Counted here are roughly 560,000 distinct CDR3 sequences, under 15% occurring once; the ten biggest clones make up roughly 4.5%. Sequenced: blood. These receptors all come from a woman aged 40 to 49 with Graves' ophthalmopathy.

This clonotype has ten or more counts. A much larger clone lies a single base off, so this may be a read error. The chain has TRBV6-1 and TRBJ1-1, with D unclear. CDR1 and CDR2 from the germline V gene are MNHNS and SASEGT. This CDR3 is 15 amino acids long. For the CDR3, the DNA is TGTGCCTGCAGTGGTATTGGCACCCTTTACACTGAAGCTTTCTTT. Its translation: CACSGIGTLYTEAFF.

This clonotype was counted at least ten times. The rearrangement uses TRBV7-8 and TRBJ2-4; D not certain. Germline V lookup: CDR1 SGHVS, CDR2 FQNEAQ. The CDR3 runs to 13 residues. V was shortened by 5 bases and J by 8 bases, with 13 bases between the two germline ends. The CDR3 bases are TGTGCCAGCAGCCTAACCCGAGGAGACATTCAGTACTTC. Its translation is CASSLTRGDIQYF.

In this sample, this clonotype turned up many times. The chain is built from TRBV30 and TRBJ2-7; D might be TRBD1 (6 bases). CDR1 GTSNPN and CDR2 SVGIG come from the germline V gene (reference sequence). Trimming left V 1 base short and J 1 base short, with 11 bases between. This CDR3 has 14 residues. The CDR3 reads CAWSGEQGSYEQYF. CDR3 coding DNA: TGTGCCTGGAGTGGGGAACAGGGTTCCTACGAGCAGTACTTC.

This clonotype came up a few times. The chain carries TRBV19 and TRBJ2-7, with 7 bases matching TRBD2. CDR3 size: 16 residues. CDR1 is LNHDA and CDR2 is SQIVND in the germline V gene (reference sequence). V was clipped by 10 bases and J by 5 bases; unmatched bases: 20. For the CDR3, the DNA is TGTGCCACGCGGCCGATGCACTGGGCGGGAGAACACGAGCAGTACTTC. This gives the protein CATRPMHWAGEHEQYF.

This clonotype was observed many times. The rearrangement uses TRBV4-2 and TRBJ1-5, with 10 bases identical to TRBD1. The germline gives CDR1 LGHNA, CDR2 YNFKEQ. V dropped 2 bases and J dropped 5; count of bases not matched to a gene: 3. CDR3 size: 15 residues. The CDR3 sequence is CASSQLGQGDQPQHF. The CDR3 DNA reads TGTGCCAGCAGCCAATTAGGACAGGGGGATCAGCCCCAGCATTTT.

This chain links TRBV6-5 with TRBJ1-6; TRBD1 aligns across 8 bases. The CDR3 has 16 amino acids. After removal of 0 bases from V and 5 bases from J, the junction contained 3 bases not matched to a gene. Germline V lookup: CDR1 MNHEY, CDR2 SVGAGI. Here the CDR3 reads CASSYSGQADNSPLHF. DNA for the CDR3: TGTGCCAGCAGTTACTCGGGACAGGCGGATAATTCACCCCTCCACTTT.

In this sample, this clonotype turned up many times. This chain links TRBV10-3 with TRBJ2-7; 9 bases are shared with TRBD2. This CDR3 comprises 17 residues. From germline, CDR1 is ENHRY and CDR2 SYGVKD. V dropped 4 bases and J dropped 2; count of bases not matched to a gene: 12. The CDR3 DNA reads as TGTGCCATCAGTGGGGGAACTCCGGCTAGCGGGACCTACGAGCAGTACTTC. As protein: CAISGGTPASGTYEQYF.

This chain links TRBV29-1 with TRBJ1-2; no definite D call. Deletions cut 7 bases from V and 3 bases from J, with 18 bases between. This CDR3 spans 14 amino acids. The germline V gene has CDR1 SQVTM and CDR2 ANQGSEA. DNA of the CDR3: TGCAGCGCTTCTCTACTAGGCATCCACTATGGCTACACCTTC. This translates into CSASLLGIHYGYTF.

This clonotype came up a few times. This chain connects TRBV9 to TRBJ2-2; D is uncertain. The germline V gene has CDR1 SGDLS and CDR2 YYNGEE. This CDR3 region has 12 residues. V was pared by 1 base and J by 6 bases, with 4 bases between. The CDR3 DNA sequence: TGTGCCAGCAGCGTACATCCCGGGGAGCTGTTTTTT. It is translated as CASSVHPGELFF. Combining the CDR3 with reference TRBV9 and TRBJ2-2 gives the whole variable domain DSGVTQTPKHLITATGQRVTLRCSPRSGDLSVYWYQQSLDQGLQFLIQYYNGEERAKGNILERFSAQQFPDLHSELNLSSLELGDSALYFCASSVHPGELFFGEGSRLTVL.

J is TRBJ2-5 and V is TRBV18, with D tentatively TRBD1 or TRBD2 (5 bases each). This CDR3 contains 14 residues. The germline gives CDR1 KGHSH, CDR2 LQKENI. Trimming took 6 bases from V and 3 from J, leaving 14 bases between them. The CDR3 reads CASSRERLKETQYF. CDR3 nucleotides: TGTGCCAGCTCCAGGGAGCGATTAAAAGAGACCCAGTACTTC.

The chain carries TRBV11-2 and TRBJ1-1; 8 nucleotides agree with TRBD1. Per the germline V gene, CDR1 is SGHAT and CDR2 is FQNNGV. Trimming cost V 5 bases and J 1 base; bases outside gene matches: 9. The CDR3 sequence is 16 residues long. The CDR3 DNA reads as TGTGCCAGCAGCACTCTGAGGACAGGGTCGAACACTGAAGCTTTCTTT. It translates to CASSTLRTGSNTEAFF.

The J gene is TRBJ1-2, the V gene TRBV6-5; D is undetermined. The germline gives CDR1 MNHEY, CDR2 SVGAGI. The CDR3 totals 14 residues. V was cut by 2 bases and J by 4 bases, with 11 bases left in between. The CDR3 region has the DNA TGTGCCAGCAGTTACGTACCAGCTGCCTATGGCTACACCTTC. Encoded protein: CASSYVPAAYGYTF.

This clonotype was seen ten or more times. The gene calls are TRBV6-5 and TRBJ2-7; D possibly matches TRBD1 or TRBD2 (5 bases each). Germline V lookup: CDR1 MNHEY, CDR2 SVGAGI. The ends were cut back, 3 bases at V and 4 bases at J, with 13 bases in the middle. The CDR3 sequence is 14 residues long. DNA of the CDR3: TGTGCCAGCAGTTATCCAGGGAGAAGGTACGAGCAGTACTTC. Translation: CASSYPGRRYEQYF.

This sequence joins TRBV28 and TRBJ2-5; D is perhaps TRBD1 or TRBD2 (5 bases each). CDR3 length: 14 residues. Germline CDR1 reads MDHEN; CDR2 reads SYDVKM. V lost 3 bases, J lost 8 bases, and 16 bases lay in between. CDR3 bases: TGTGCCAGCAGTTTGAGGGGACCCCTTATCACCCAGTACTTC. It specifies CASSLRGPLITQYF.